The next 32 T cell receptor beta chains were all read from a single sample in a study of T cells in Graves' hyperthyroidism and ophthalmopathy. Researchers amplified the TCR beta CDR3 regions from RNA transcripts. Researchers ran a first-round RT-PCR on the TCR CDR3 using the HTBI primer set. Via MiXCR, TCRdb re-called the multiplex PCR reads, giving one row per CDR3 protein. The data show fewer than 350,000 distinct CDR3 sequences, over 15% seen once. The sample was blood. The receptors were gathered from a woman between 40 and 55 years old with Graves' ophthalmopathy.

This clonotype was found many times. V usage is TRBV6-1 and J usage is TRBJ1-2; 7 nucleotides match TRBD1. The CDR3 covers 12 residues. The V and J ends lost 6 bases and 8 bases, in that order; junction bases with no gene match: 6. From germline, CDR1 is MNHNS and CDR2 SASEGT. CDR3 loop: CASSRDRGGYTF. In DNA, the CDR3 is TGTGCCAGCAGCCGGGACAGAGGAGGCTACACCTTC.

There are many counts of this clonotype. The gene calls are TRBV5-6 and TRBJ2-5, with D perhaps TRBD2 (6 bases). Trimming removed 1 base from V and 4 bases from J, with 11 bases in between. CDR1 is SGHDT, CDR2 YYEEEE, per germline. The CDR3 loop spans 14 amino acids. The CDR3 DNA is TGTGCCAGCAGCTTGCCCCCTAGCGCAGAGACCCAGTACTTC. Translating gives CASSLPPSAETQYF. The variable domain in full, completed from reference TRBV5-6 and TRBJ2-5, reads DAGVTQSPTHLIKTRGQQVTLRCSPKSGHDTVSWYQQALGQGPQFIFQYYEEEERQRGNFPDRFSGHQFPNYSSELNVNALLLGDSALYLCASSLPPSAETQYFGPGTRLLVL.

This clonotype was recorded at least ten times. This chain uses TRBV7-9 with TRBJ1-1; D unresolved. V lost 4 bases and J lost 11, with 14 bases in between. Per the germline V gene, CDR1 is SEHNR and CDR2 is FQNEAQ (reference sequence). CDR3 length: 12 residues. The CDR3, as DNA: TGTGCCAGCAGCTCAGCCTACACTGGGGCTTTCTTT. Protein product: CASSSAYTGAFF.

This clonotype was recorded at least ten times. The CDR3 reads CASSEARAGTEAFF. The CDR3 region has the DNA TGTGCCAGCAGTGAAGCGCGGGCAGGGACTGAAGCTTTCTTT. This chain uses TRBV2 with TRBJ1-1, with D perhaps matching TRBD1 (5 bases). CDR1 is SNHLY, CDR2 FYNNEI, per germline. Deletions cut 0 bases from V and 5 bases from J, with 10 bases between. This CDR3 comprises 14 residues.

This clonotype was recorded at least ten times. The rearrangement joins TRBV27 to TRBJ2-5; a weak D match, TRBD1 (5 bases). The V end was cut by 5 bases, the J end by 3 bases, with 10 bases between. Germline loops: CDR1 MNHEY, CDR2 SMNVEV (reference sequence). CDR3 size: 13 residues. CDR3 loop: CASSPQTEETQYF. The CDR3 DNA is TGTGCCAGCAGTCCCCAGACAGAAGAGACCCAGTACTTC.

V gene TRBV12-3 or TRBV12-4 combines with J gene TRBJ2-2; no definite D call. CDR3 size: 13 residues. Trimming left V 6 bases short and J 7 bases short, with 12 bases between. CDR3 loop: CASRAVRVGELFF. The DNA for the CDR3 is TGTGCCAGCAGAGCCGTGAGAGTCGGGGAGCTGTTTTTT.

This clonotype was detected ten times or more. The chain uses TRBV28 and TRBJ1-1; 9 bases match TRBD1. Germline-derived CDR1 and CDR2 are MDHEN and SYDVKM. V dropped 4 bases and J dropped 1; count of bases not matched to a gene: 4. The CDR3 totals 15 residues. CDR3 in amino acids: CASSYNRGPNTEAFF. In DNA form, the CDR3 reads TGTGCCAGCAGTTATAACAGGGGGCCGAACACTGAAGCTTTCTTT.

The genes are TRBV29-1 and TRBJ2-7; 16 bases fit TRBD2. J gave up 3 bases and V 4 bases, and 12 bases lay outside the gene matches. CDR3 length: 18 residues. CDR1 and CDR2 from the germline V gene are SQVTM and ANQGSEA. Here the CDR3 reads CSVGVDLGLAGGRYEQYF. The CDR3 nucleotides read TGCAGCGTTGGGGTCGATTTGGGACTAGCGGGAGGGCGCTACGAGCAGTACTTC.

This clonotype was detected ten times or more. The chain combines TRBV20-1 with TRBJ2-2; D assignment may be TRBD1 or TRBD2 (5 bases each). Germline V gene lookup returns CDR1 DFQATT and CDR2 SNEGSKA (reference sequence). CDR3 size: 13 residues. V lost 6 bases and J 4 bases, leaving 12 bases between the germline ends. The CDR3 coding sequence is TGCAGTGCCATAGCGAGGGGCACCGGGGAGCTGTTTTTT. Translation gives CSAIARGTGELFF.

In its sample, this clonotype was seen many times. At one boundary the junction diverges from the germline segment, which might be a read error. The chain carries TRBV7-7 and TRBJ2-5, with TRBD2 matching over 9 bases. CDR1 is SSHAT, CDR2 FNYEAQ, per germline (reference sequence). CDR3 length: 15 residues. CDR3 DNA: TGTGCTAGCAGCTCCCCGGGACTAGCACAAGAGACCCAGTACTTC. As protein: CASSSPGLAQETQYF.

This clonotype was found many times. A much bigger clone sits one base away, suggesting this may be a read error. The rearrangement joins TRBV7-2 to TRBJ1-1; weak D call: TRBD1 (6 bases). This CDR3 is 13 amino acids long. Germline CDR1 is SGHTA and CDR2 is FQGNSA. CDR3 residues: CAGSLVQGSDAFF. Here the CDR3 DNA reads TGTGCCGGCAGCTTAGTTCAGGGGAGTGATGCTTTCTTT.

This clonotype has ten or more counts. The chain carries TRBV10-2 and TRBJ1-1; no reliable D call. Germline CDR1 and CDR2: WSHSY and SAAADI. The CDR3 runs to 12 residues. V was pared by 5 bases and J by 6 bases, with 10 bases between. As DNA, the CDR3 is TGCGCCAGCAGTCTGAAGAGGGCTGAAGCTTTCTTT. It translates to CASSLKRAEAFF.

This clonotype was counted at least ten times. The CDR3 here is CASRDFLGNQPQHF. The CDR3 DNA reads TGTGCCAGCAGGGATTTTCTGGGGAATCAGCCCCAGCATTTT. The chain joins TRBV28 to TRBJ1-5; D gene unclear. The CDR3 sequence is 14 residues long. Germline assignment: CDR1 MDHEN and CDR2 SYDVKM. V was pared by 6 bases and J by 4 bases, with 13 bases between.

This clonotype was observed many times. The V gene is TRBV6-1, the J gene TRBJ2-7; tentative D call: TRBD1 (5 bases). Trimming took off 6 bases at V and 2 bases at J, with 11 bases between the two ends. The germline V gene encodes CDR1 MNHNS and CDR2 SASEGT. The CDR3 runs 13 residues. The CDR3 reads CASRDTRPYEQYF. In DNA form, the CDR3 reads TGTGCCAGCAGGGACACTCGCCCCTACGAGCAGTACTTC.

The rearrangement joins TRBV6-1 to TRBJ1-1; no clear D gene. V was trimmed by 1 base and J by 4 bases, leaving 13 bases between them. The CDR3 is made up of 15 amino acids. CDR1 MNHNS and CDR2 SASEGT come from the germline V gene. In nucleotides, the CDR3 is TGTGCCAGCAGTGAAGGAGCCGTGAGTAGCACTGAAGCTTTCTTT. Protein: CASSEGAVSSTEAFF.

V usage is TRBV12-3 or TRBV12-4 and J usage is TRBJ1-1; 8 nucleotides match TRBD1. Losses at the gene ends were 6 bases for V and 3 bases for J; bases not matched to a gene: 15. The CDR3 consists of 17 residues. CDR3 sequence: CASRRTGGGRDDTEAFF. CDR3 coding DNA: TGTGCCAGCAGAAGAACAGGGGGAGGGCGCGACGACACTGAAGCTTTCTTT.

This clonotype appeared many times. This sequence joins TRBV11-3 and TRBJ2-7, with a possible D match to TRBD2 (6 bases). The CDR3 covers 15 residues. Germline V gene sequence: CDR1 SGHNT, CDR2 YENEEA. V was cut by 5 bases and J by 0 bases, with 14 bases left in between. This CDR3 reads CASSLGAGSSYEQYF. In nucleotides, the CDR3 is TGTGCCAGCAGCCTAGGAGCGGGTAGCTCCTACGAGCAGTACTTC.

This chain connects TRBV20-1 to TRBJ1-2, with D perhaps TRBD1 (5 bases). V lost 3 bases to trimming and J lost 5 bases, with 19 bases between them. The CDR3 consists of 15 residues. Germline V gene sequence: CDR1 DFQATT, CDR2 SNEGSKA (reference sequence). The chain's CDR3 is CSAREAPNGGYGYTF. The DNA for the CDR3 is TGCAGTGCTAGGGAGGCGCCTAATGGGGGTTATGGCTACACCTTC.

This clonotype showed up just a few times. This sequence joins TRBV2 and TRBJ1-1; D possibly corresponds to TRBD1 (6 bases). CDR3 length: 14 residues. Germline V gene lookup returns CDR1 SNHLY and CDR2 FYNNEI. Trimming left V 8 bases short and J 2 bases short, with 15 bases between. The CDR3 region has the DNA TGTGCCAGCGGAAAACAGGGTCAAAACACTGAAGCTTTCTTT. Residues: CASGKQGQNTEAFF.

This clonotype was recorded many times. The chain links TRBV6-2 or TRBV6-3 to TRBJ2-7; 9 positions match TRBD2. The V and J ends lost 6 bases and 3 bases, in that order; junction bases with no gene match: 12. This CDR3 spans 16 amino acids. Germline CDR1 and CDR2: MNHEY and SVGEGT. In DNA, the CDR3 is TGTGCCAGCAGGCCTCACTCCGGCGGGAGGGTCTACGAGCAGTACTTC. It translates to CASRPHSGGRVYEQYF.

The CDR3 region is CASSFSPLVGTEAFF. The CDR3 bases are TGTGCCAGCAGTTTTAGTCCTCTCGTGGGCACTGAAGCTTTCTTT. The rearrangement links TRBV12-3 or TRBV12-4 to TRBJ1-1; D is unclear. The CDR3 consists of 15 residues. The germline V and J ends were trimmed by 3 bases and 4 bases, with 15 bases remaining between them.

The chain has TRBV7-2 and TRBJ1-5, with a tentative D call TRBD1 (6 bases). The CDR3 consists of 14 residues. Between the trimmed V and J ends, which lost 3 bases and 9 bases, there was a span of 15 bases. The germline CDR1 and CDR2 sequences are SGHTA and FQGNSA. The CDR3 DNA is TGTGCCAGCAGCTTTGGGACACCTGGACGGCCCCAGCATTTT. Translating gives CASSFGTPGRPQHF.

The V gene is TRBV6-1, the J gene TRBJ1-2, with 12 bases aligning to TRBD1. The CDR3 length is 16 residues. Germline trimming cut 6 bases from V and 8 bases from J; bases unmatched to any gene: 13. The germline V gene has CDR1 MNHNS and CDR2 SASEGT. CDR3 region: CASSTIRDRGPEGYTF. Here the CDR3 DNA reads TGTGCCAGCAGCACCATCCGGGACAGGGGGCCGGAAGGCTACACCTTC.

In this sample, this clonotype turned up many times. DNA of the CDR3: TGTGCCAGTAGTATACGGTACCAAGAGACCCAGTACTTC. It codes for CASSIRYQETQYF. The chain couples TRBV19 to TRBJ2-5; D remains ambiguous. Germline CDR1 is LNHDA and CDR2 is SQIVND (reference sequence). Trimming removed 2 bases at V and 0 bases at J, with 4 bases between. CDR3 length: 13 amino acids.

This clonotype came up many times. This chain connects TRBV28 to TRBJ2-7; tentatively, D is TRBD1 (6 bases). The CDR3 runs to 16 residues. Germline V lookup: CDR1 MDHEN, CDR2 SYDVKM. Trimming took off 3 bases at V and 0 bases at J, with 15 bases between the two ends. CDR3 sequence (DNA): TGTGCCAGCAGTTTTATATCGGACAGTTACTCCTACGAGCAGTACTTC. Its translation: CASSFISDSYSYEQYF.

This clonotype was found many times. The CDR3 coding sequence is TGTGCCAGCAGCGGTAGGGATAAGGGCACTGAAGCTTTCTTT. As protein: CASSGRDKGTEAFF. The rearrangement links TRBV9 to TRBJ1-1; D is unresolved. The CDR3 is made up of 14 amino acids. Trimming removed 3 bases at V and 4 bases at J, with 13 bases between. In germline, CDR1 is SGDLS, CDR2 YYNGEE.

This clonotype was recorded many times. The rearrangement links TRBV30 to TRBJ1-3; D remains ambiguous. CDR1 and CDR2 (germline): GTSNPN, SVGIG (reference sequence). Trimming left V 2 bases short and J 4 bases short, with 9 bases between. The CDR3 has 13 residues. The CDR3 bases are TGTGCCTGGAGTTGGACGGGCGGAAACACCATATATTTT. Its protein is CAWSWTGGNTIYF.

This sequence joins TRBV24-1 and TRBJ1-5; D is undetermined. CDR3 length equals 14 residues. V was cut by 6 bases and J by 1 base, with 9 bases left in between. Germline loops: CDR1 KGHDR, CDR2 SFDVKD. CDR3 sequence reads: CATSPRLSNQPQHF. CDR3 DNA: TGTGCCACCAGTCCGAGATTAAGCAATCAGCCCCAGCATTTT.

This clonotype was seen repeatedly, ten times or more. The J gene is TRBJ2-7, the V gene TRBV19; possibly TRBD2 for D (5 bases). V lost 2 bases and J lost 0, with 11 bases in between. Germline V gene data show CDR1 as LNHDA and CDR2 as SQIVND (reference sequence). The CDR3 totals 15 residues. This CDR3 reads CASSIYEGSSYEQYF. CDR3 in DNA: TGTGCCAGTAGTATATACGAAGGGAGCTCCTACGAGCAGTACTTC.

This clonotype was recorded at least ten times. The chain links TRBV28 to TRBJ2-5; 11 bases map to TRBD2. The CDR3 consists of 18 residues. Losses at the gene ends were 6 bases for V and 0 bases for J; bases not matched to a gene: 12. Germline CDR1 MDHEN, CDR2 SYDVKM. The CDR3 reads CASRSVRGLAGYQETQYF. The CDR3 region has the DNA TGTGCCAGCAGAAGTGTAAGAGGACTAGCGGGTTACCAAGAGACCCAGTACTTC.

This clonotype was recorded at least ten times. The CDR3 protein is CASSLGAGNYGYTF. DNA for the CDR3: TGTGCCAGCAGCTTAGGGGCAGGAAACTATGGCTACACCTTC. This chain joins TRBV7-2 and TRBJ1-2; D gene uncertain. Germline V lookup: CDR1 SGHTA, CDR2 FQGNSA. The CDR3 has 14 amino acids. V was cut by 1 base and J by 2 bases, with 8 bases left in between.

This clonotype was observed at least ten times. The chain recombines TRBV7-9 with TRBJ2-2; 7 bases are a match to TRBD2. This CDR3 region has 16 residues. The junction had 8 bases not matched to a gene; V was cut back by 3 bases and J by 4 bases. Germline V gives CDR1 SEHNR, CDR2 FQNEAQ (reference sequence). Here the CDR3 DNA reads TGTGCCAGCAGCTTCAGAGCGGGATGGGGCACCGGGGAGCTGTTTTTT. This encodes CASSFRAGWGTGELFF.